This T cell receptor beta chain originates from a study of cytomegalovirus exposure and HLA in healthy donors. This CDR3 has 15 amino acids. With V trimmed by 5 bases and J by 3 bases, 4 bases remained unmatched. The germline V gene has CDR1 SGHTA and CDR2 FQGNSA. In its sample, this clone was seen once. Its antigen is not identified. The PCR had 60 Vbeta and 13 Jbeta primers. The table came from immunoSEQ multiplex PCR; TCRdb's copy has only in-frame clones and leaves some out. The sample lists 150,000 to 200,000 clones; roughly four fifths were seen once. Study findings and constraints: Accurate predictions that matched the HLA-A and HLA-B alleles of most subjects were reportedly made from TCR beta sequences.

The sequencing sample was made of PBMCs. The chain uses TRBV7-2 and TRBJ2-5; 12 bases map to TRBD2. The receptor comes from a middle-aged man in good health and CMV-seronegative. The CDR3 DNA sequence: TGTGCCAGCAGCGGCAGGACTAGCGGGAAAGAGACCCAGTACTTC. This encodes CASSGRTSGKETQYF.